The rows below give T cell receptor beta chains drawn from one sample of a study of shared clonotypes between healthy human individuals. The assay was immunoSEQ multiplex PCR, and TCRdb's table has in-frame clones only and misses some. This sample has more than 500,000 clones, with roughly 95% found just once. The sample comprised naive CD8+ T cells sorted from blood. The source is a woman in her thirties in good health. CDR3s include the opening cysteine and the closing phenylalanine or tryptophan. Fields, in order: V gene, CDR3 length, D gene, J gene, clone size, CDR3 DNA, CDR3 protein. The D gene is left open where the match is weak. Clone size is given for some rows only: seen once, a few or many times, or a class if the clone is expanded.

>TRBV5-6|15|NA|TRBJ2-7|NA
TGTGCCAGCAGCTTAGATAGTAGGAGTTCCTACGAGCAGTACTTC
CASSLDSRSSYEQYF
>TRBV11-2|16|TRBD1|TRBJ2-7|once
TGTGCCAGCAGCTCAACAGGGGGGCCTAGGTCGGGCGAGCAGTACTTC
CASSSTGGPRSGEQYF
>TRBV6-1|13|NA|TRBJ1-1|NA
TGTGCCAGCAGTGAAGGTACGGCTGCTGAAGCTTTCTTT
CASSEGTAAEAFF
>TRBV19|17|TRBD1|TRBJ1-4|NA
TGTGCCAGTAGCCATCCGCCGACACAGGGGTTAGGTGAAAAACTGTTTTTT
CASSHPPTQGLGEKLFF
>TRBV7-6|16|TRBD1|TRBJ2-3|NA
TGTGCCAGCAGCGGAGACAGGGGGTTACTCACAGATACGCAGTATTTT
CASSGDRGLLTDTQYF
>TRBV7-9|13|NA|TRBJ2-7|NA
TGTGCCAGCAGCCCGGCCCTCGTGGCCGAGCAGTACTTC
CASSPALVAEQYF
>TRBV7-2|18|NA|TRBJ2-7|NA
TGTGCCAGCAGCTTAGGGGGGAGGCGTGACAAAATCCCCTACGAGCAGTACTTC
CASSLGGRRDKIPYEQYF
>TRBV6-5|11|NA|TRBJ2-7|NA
TGTGCCAGCAGTTACGCCGGCGAGCAGTACTTC
CASSYAGEQYF
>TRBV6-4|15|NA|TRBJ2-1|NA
TGTGCCAGCAGTGATAGGGTATCAGGCCTTGCGGAGCAGTTCTTC
CASSDRVSGLAEQFF
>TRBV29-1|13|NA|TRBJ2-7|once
TGCAGCGTCAGAACCGGGACAATCTACGAGCAGTACTTC
CSVRTGTIYEQYF
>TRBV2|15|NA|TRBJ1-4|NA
TGTGCCAGCAGTGAAGGGCAGTCGTTTAATGAAAAACTGTTTTTT
CASSEGQSFNEKLFF
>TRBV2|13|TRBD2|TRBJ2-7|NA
TGTGCCAGCAACCTAGCGGATTCCTACGAGCAGTACTTC
CASNLADSYEQYF
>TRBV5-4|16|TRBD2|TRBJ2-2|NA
TGTGCCAGCAGCTTGGGACTAGCGGGAGAAACCGGGGAGCTGTTTTTT
CASSLGLAGETGELFF
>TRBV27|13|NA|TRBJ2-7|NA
TGTGCCAGCAGTTATCTGGTGGGTTACGAGCAGTACTTC
CASSYLVGYEQYF
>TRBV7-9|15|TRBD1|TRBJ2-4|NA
TGTGCCAGCAGCTTAGCTCAGGGGGCGGAAAACATTCAGTACTTC
CASSLAQGAENIQYF
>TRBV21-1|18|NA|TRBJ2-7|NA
TGTGCCAGCAGCAGCCCGGGTAGCCGGGACAGGAGAACCTACGAGCAGTACTTC
CASSSPGSRDRRTYEQYF
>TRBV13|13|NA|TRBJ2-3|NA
TGTGCCAGCAGCCCGCTAGCGACAGATACGCAGTATTTT
CASSPLATDTQYF
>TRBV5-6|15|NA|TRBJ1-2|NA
TGTGCCAGCAGCTTTGCTTCAAATCGGAACTATGGCTACACCTTC
CASSFASNRNYGYTF
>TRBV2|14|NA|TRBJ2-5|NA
TGTGCCAGCAGTGACCCGGACAGCCAAGAGACCCAGTACTTC
CASSDPDSQETQYF
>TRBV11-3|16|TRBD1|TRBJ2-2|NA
TGTGCCAGCAGCAACCGGGACAGGGGATTAGCCGGGGAGCTGTTTTTT
CASSNRDRGLAGELFF
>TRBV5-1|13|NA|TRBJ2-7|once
TGCGCCAGCAGCTTGGGTCAGGGTAACGAGCAGTACTTC
CASSLGQGNEQYF
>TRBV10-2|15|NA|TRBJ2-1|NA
TGCGCCAGCAGTGAGTATCGAGGGAGCTACAATGAGCAGTTCTTC
CASSEYRGSYNEQFF
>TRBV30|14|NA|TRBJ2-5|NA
TGTGCCTGGAGTTCGCTAGGGGCGGGGGAGACCCAGTACTTC
CAWSSLGAGETQYF
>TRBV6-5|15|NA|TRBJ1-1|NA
TGTGCCAGCAGTTCCTCCACTCAGGGATTCACTGAAGCTTTCTTT
CASSSSTQGFTEAFF
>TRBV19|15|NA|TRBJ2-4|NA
TGTGCCAGTAGTAACCTCCGGGGCGGTGAGGCCATTCAGTACTTC
CASSNLRGGEAIQYF
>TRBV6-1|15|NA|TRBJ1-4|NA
TGTGCCAGCAGTGAATGGAGTCAGGGAGGGGAAAAACTGTTTTTT
CASSEWSQGGEKLFF
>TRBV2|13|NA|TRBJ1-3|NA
TGTGCCAGCAGGTCCAGATCTGGAAACACCATATATTTT
CASRSRSGNTIYF
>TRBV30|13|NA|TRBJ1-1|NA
TGTGCCTGGAGTTGGGGGTTGAACACTGAAGCTTTCTTT
CAWSWGLNTEAFF
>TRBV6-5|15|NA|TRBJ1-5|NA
TGTGCCAGCAGAGCAGCGAAGATTAGCAATCAGCCCCAGCATTTT
CASRAAKISNQPQHF
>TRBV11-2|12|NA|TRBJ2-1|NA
TGTGCCAGCAGCTTAAGTACTAGCCCTATTTTCTTC
CASSLSTSPIFF
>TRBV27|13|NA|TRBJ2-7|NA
TGTGCCAGCAGCCCCAACCGGGGCCCTGAGCAGTACTTC
CASSPNRGPEQYF
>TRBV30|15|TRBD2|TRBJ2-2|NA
TGTGCCTGGAGTAGTAGCGGGACAAACACCGGGGAGCTGTTTTTT
CAWSSSGTNTGELFF
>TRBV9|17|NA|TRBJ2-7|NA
TGTGCCAGCAGCGTTTCCCTAATGGAACAGTCGGGCTACGAGCAGTACTTC
CASSVSLMEQSGYEQYF
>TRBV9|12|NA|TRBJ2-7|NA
TGTGCCAGCAGCGTAGGGGACCACGAGCAGTACTTC
CASSVGDHEQYF
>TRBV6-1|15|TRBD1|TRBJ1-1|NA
TGTGCCACCGTCCCGGGACAGGGGATGAACACTGAAGCTTTCTTT
CATVPGQGMNTEAFF
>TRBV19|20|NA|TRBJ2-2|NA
TGTGCCAGTAGTATATCGGAGGGAGTCATAGGTGGGGTTTTCACCGGGGAGCTGTTTTTT
CASSISEGVIGGVFTGELFF
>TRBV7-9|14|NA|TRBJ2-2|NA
TGTGCCAGCAGCTTAGGGCTCAACACCGGGGAGCTGTTTTTT
CASSLGLNTGELFF
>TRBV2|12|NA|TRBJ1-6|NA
TGTGCCAGCAGCGGTCCGGGTTCACCCCTCCACTTT
CASSGPGSPLHF
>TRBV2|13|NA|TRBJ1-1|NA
TGTGCCAGCAGTGAAGAGGGGAACACTGAAGCTTTCTTT
CASSEEGNTEAFF
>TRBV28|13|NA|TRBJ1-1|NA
TGTGCCAGCAGTCCGGCCGGGAACACTGAAGCTTTCTTT
CASSPAGNTEAFF